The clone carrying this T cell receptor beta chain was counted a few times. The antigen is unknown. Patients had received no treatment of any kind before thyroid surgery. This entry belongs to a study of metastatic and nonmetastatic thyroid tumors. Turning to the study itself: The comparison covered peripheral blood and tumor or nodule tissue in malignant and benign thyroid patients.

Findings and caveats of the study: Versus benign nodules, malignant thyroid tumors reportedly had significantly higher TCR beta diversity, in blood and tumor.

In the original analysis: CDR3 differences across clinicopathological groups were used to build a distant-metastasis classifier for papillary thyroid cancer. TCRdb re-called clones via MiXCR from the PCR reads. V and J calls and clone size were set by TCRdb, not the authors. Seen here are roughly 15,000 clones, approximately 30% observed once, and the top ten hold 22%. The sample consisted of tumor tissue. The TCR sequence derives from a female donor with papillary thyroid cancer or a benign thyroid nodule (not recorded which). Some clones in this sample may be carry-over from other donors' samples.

In nucleotides, the CDR3 is TGTGCCACCAGATGCCGACAGGGGCCTCCCGGGGGCTACACCTTC. It is translated as CATRCRQGPPGGYTF. The chain combines TRBV24-1 with TRBJ1-2; 8 bases are shared with TRBD1. Germline V gene lookup returns CDR1 KGHDR and CDR2 SFDVKD. CDR3 length: 15 amino acids. Trimming cost V 7 bases and J 8 bases; bases outside gene matches: 14.